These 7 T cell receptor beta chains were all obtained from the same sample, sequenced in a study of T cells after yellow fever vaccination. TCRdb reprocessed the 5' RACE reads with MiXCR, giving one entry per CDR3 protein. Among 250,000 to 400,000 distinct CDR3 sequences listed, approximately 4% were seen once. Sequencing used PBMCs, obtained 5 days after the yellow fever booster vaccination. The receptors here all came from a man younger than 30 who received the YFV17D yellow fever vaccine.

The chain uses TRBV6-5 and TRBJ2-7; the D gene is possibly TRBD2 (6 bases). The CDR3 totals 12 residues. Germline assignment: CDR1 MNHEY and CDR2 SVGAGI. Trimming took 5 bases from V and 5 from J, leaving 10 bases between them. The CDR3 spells CASSNTGDEQYF. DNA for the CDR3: TGTGCCAGCAGTAACACGGGGGACGAGCAGTACTTC.

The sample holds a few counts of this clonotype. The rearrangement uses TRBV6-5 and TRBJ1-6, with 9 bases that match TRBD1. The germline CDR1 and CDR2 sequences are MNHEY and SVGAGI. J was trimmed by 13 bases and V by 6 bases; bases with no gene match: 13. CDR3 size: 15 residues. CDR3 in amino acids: CASSSRYRGQGPLHF. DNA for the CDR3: TGTGCCAGCAGCAGCCGTTACAGGGGGCAGGGTCCCCTCCACTTT.

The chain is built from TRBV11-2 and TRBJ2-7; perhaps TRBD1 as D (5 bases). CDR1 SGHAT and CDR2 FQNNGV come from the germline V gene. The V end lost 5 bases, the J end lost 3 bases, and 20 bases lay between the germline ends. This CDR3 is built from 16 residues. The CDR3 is CASSLRSQGNIYEQYF. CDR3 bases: TGTGCCAGCAGCCTAAGGAGCCAGGGTAATATCTACGAGCAGTACTTC. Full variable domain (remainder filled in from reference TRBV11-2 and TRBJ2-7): EAGVAQSPRYKIIEKRQSVAFWCNPISGHATLYWYQQILGQGPKLLIQFQNNGVVDDSQLPKDRFSAERLKGVDSTLKIQPAKLEDSAVYLCASSLRSQGNIYEQYFGPGTRLTVT.

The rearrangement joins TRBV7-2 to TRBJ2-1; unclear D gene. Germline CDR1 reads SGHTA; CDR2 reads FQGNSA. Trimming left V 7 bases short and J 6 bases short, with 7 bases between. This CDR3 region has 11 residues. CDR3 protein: CASTRVNEQFF. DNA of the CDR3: TGTGCCAGCACCCGAGTCAATGAGCAGTTCTTC.

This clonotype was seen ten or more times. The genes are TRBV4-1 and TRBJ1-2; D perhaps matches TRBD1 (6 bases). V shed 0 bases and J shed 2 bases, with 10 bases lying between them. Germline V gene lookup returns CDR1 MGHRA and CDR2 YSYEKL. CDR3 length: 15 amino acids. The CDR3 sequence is CASSQDRGRNYGYTF. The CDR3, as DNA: TGCGCCAGCAGCCAAGATCGGGGGCGCAACTATGGCTACACCTTC.

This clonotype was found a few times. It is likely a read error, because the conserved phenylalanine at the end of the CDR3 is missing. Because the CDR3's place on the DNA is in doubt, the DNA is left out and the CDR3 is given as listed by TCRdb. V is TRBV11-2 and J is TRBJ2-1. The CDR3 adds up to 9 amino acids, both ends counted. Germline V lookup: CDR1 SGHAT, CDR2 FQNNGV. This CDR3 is CASSLDPVG.

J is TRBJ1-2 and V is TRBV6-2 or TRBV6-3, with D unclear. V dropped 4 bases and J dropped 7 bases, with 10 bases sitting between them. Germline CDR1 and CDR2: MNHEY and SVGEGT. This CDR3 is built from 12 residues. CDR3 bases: TGTGCCAGCAGTTCCATCCTTATTGGCTACACCTTC. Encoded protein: CASSSILIGYTF.